This entry lists 19 T cell receptor beta chains sequenced from one sample in a study of cytomegalovirus exposure and HLA in healthy donors. PCR used 60 Vbeta primers and 13 Jbeta primers. TCRdb keeps only in-frame clones here, not all; method: immunoSEQ multiplex PCR. Among roughly 200,000 clones, 65% to 85% were seen once, and the ten largest hold over 0.65%. The material sequenced was PBMCs. The receptors originated from a boy aged 2 to 10 in good health and CMV-seronegative.

The gene calls are TRBV7-9 and TRBJ2-5; possibly TRBD2 for D (5 bases). V was trimmed by 1 base and J by 5 bases, leaving 11 bases between them. Germline V lookup: CDR1 SEHNR, CDR2 FQNEAQ (reference sequence). The CDR3 contains 14 residues. The CDR3 DNA sequence: TGTGCCAGCAGCTTAGGGGCCGGGGATGAGACCCAGTACTTC. It translates to CASSLGAGDETQYF.

J is TRBJ1-2 and V is TRBV13; D may be TRBD1 (6 bases). The V end was cut by 2 bases, the J end by 8 bases, with 12 bases between. Per germline, CDR1 PRHDT and CDR2 FYEKMQ (reference sequence). CDR3 size: 13 residues. The chain's CDR3 is CASSLSPGEGYTF. The CDR3 nucleotides are TGTGCCAGCAGCTTATCCCCAGGGGAAGGCTACACCTTC.

This clone was recorded once. The CDR3 reads CASSEERTAYGYTF. CDR3 DNA: TGTGCCAGCAGTGAAGAAAGGACAGCCTATGGCTACACCTTC. The chain has TRBV6-5 and TRBJ1-2, with D possibly being TRBD1 (6 bases). With 5 bases removed from V and 4 bases from J, the gap between germline ends came to 14 bases. This CDR3 spans 14 amino acids. Germline CDR1 is MNHEY and CDR2 is SVGAGI.

The chain recombines TRBV30 with TRBJ2-7; TRBD1 might be the D (5 bases). The CDR3 is 13 amino acids. Germline CDR1 and CDR2: GTSNPN and SVGIG (reference sequence). Trimming shortened V by 3 bases and J by 2 bases, and 11 bases separated the two germline ends. The CDR3 DNA reads as TGTGCCTGGAGATCACAGGTCACCTACGAGCAGTACTTC. Residues: CAWRSQVTYEQYF.

The chain links TRBV9 to TRBJ2-3; no clear D gene. Between the trimmed V and J ends, which lost 0 bases and 4 bases, there was a span of 9 bases. Per the germline V gene, CDR1 is SGDLS and CDR2 is YYNGEE. The length of the CDR3 is 14 residues. As DNA, the CDR3 is TGTGCCAGCAGCGTAGTGGCAGTTCCAGATACGCAGTATTTT. It specifies CASSVVAVPDTQYF.

The chain recombines TRBV11-2 with TRBJ2-4, with TRBD1 as a possible D gene (5 bases). There are 19 residues in the CDR3. Per germline, CDR1 SGHAT and CDR2 FQNNGV. V dropped 2 bases and J dropped 0 bases, with 20 bases sitting between them. The CDR3 DNA sequence: TGTGCCAGCAGCTTATCATTCCGCAGGGATACCCTAGCCAAAAACATTCAGTACTTC. Translating it yields CASSLSFRRDTLAKNIQYF.

This chain uses TRBV19 with TRBJ2-5, with 8 bases lining up with TRBD1. The closer fit of TRBJ2-7 to the DNA end suggests the J call may be wrong. Looked up from germline, CDR1 is LNHDA and CDR2 is SQIVND (reference sequence). The CDR3 runs 12 residues. CDR3 region: CASSDRGHEQYF. DNA of the CDR3: TGTGCCAGTAGTGACAGGGGCCACGAGCAGTACTTC.

This clone has just a few counts. J is TRBJ1-1 and V is TRBV5-1; D remains ambiguous. Trimming stripped 3 bases from V and 3 bases from J, with 3 bases between. Per germline, CDR1 SGHRS and CDR2 YFSETQ. The CDR3 runs to 11 residues. Written as DNA, the CDR3 is TGCGCCAGCAGCTCGGACACTGAAGCTTTCTTT. Translation gives CASSSDTEAFF.

The chain joins TRBV30 to TRBJ2-5; D is unresolved. V lost 0 bases and J lost 3, with 5 bases in between. CDR3 size: 12 residues. The germline gives CDR1 GTSNPN, CDR2 SVGIG (reference sequence). In DNA, the CDR3 is TGTGCCTGGAGTGTCTCAGAAGAGACCCAGTACTTC. Its protein is CAWSVSEETQYF.

The genes are TRBV5-6 and TRBJ1-2, with 7 nucleotides matching TRBD1. Germline assignment: CDR1 SGHDT and CDR2 YYEEEE. V shed 4 bases and J 2 bases; nucleotides not matched to a gene: 8. This CDR3 region has 15 residues. This chain's CDR3 is CASSGDRISNYGYTF. As DNA, the CDR3 is TGTGCCAGCAGCGGGGACAGAATTTCGAACTATGGCTACACCTTC.

V usage is TRBV7-8 and J usage is TRBJ1-5; D call uncertain. Looked up from germline, CDR1 is SGHVS and CDR2 is FQNEAQ. V lost 2 bases to trimming and J lost 6 bases, with 5 bases between them. The CDR3 totals 12 residues. The CDR3 nucleotides read TGTGCCAGCAGCTTACTATCTCAGCCCCAGCATTTT. This sequence encodes CASSLLSQPQHF.

This chain uses TRBV18 with TRBJ2-7; no firm D call. Per the germline V gene, CDR1 is KGHSH and CDR2 is LQKENI. This CDR3 contains 14 residues. Trimming took 4 bases from V and 5 from J, leaving 15 bases between them. The CDR3 region is CASSLPESIHEQYF. In DNA form, the CDR3 reads TGTGCCAGCTCACTCCCCGAGAGCATCCACGAGCAGTACTTC.

CDR3 in DNA: TGTGCCAGCAGTTTAGGTTGGGGGACAGATTTCCATGAGCAGTTCTTC. Its protein product is CASSLGWGTDFHEQFF. This sequence joins TRBV27 and TRBJ2-1; 7 nucleotides agree with TRBD1. The CDR3 loop spans 16 amino acids. The V gene's germline CDR1 is MNHEY and CDR2 SMNVEV (reference sequence). Trimming cost V 2 bases and J 8 bases; bases outside gene matches: 12.

The chain joins TRBV7-3 to TRBJ2-3; 12 bases agree with TRBD2. Germline trimming cut 1 base from V and 6 bases from J; bases unmatched to any gene: 5. The CDR3 is made up of 16 amino acids. The germline V gene has CDR1 SGHTA and CDR2 FQGTGA. The CDR3 loop is CASSLSPSGGVDTQYF. Written as DNA, the CDR3 is TGTGCCAGCAGCTTAAGTCCTAGCGGGGGGGTTGATACGCAGTATTTT.

This clone was picked up one time. The V gene is TRBV7-9, the J gene TRBJ2-7, with a tentative D call TRBD2 (5 bases). Germline V gene lookup returns CDR1 SEHNR and CDR2 FQNEAQ (reference sequence). The CDR3 runs 14 residues. The germline V and J ends were trimmed by 4 bases and 2 bases, with 12 bases remaining between them. The CDR3 is CASSSGVLPYEQYF. CDR3 in DNA: TGTGCCAGCAGCTCCGGGGTTCTACCCTACGAGCAGTACTTC.

The chain uses TRBV19 and TRBJ1-4, with a possible D match to TRBD1 (6 bases). Trimming took off 3 bases at V and 5 bases at J, with 19 bases between the two ends. The CDR3 runs 17 residues. Germline V CDR1 and CDR2: LNHDA, SQIVND (reference sequence). The CDR3 region is CASSMHLAGQPNEKLFF. Here the CDR3 DNA reads TGTGCCAGTAGTATGCACCTAGCGGGACAACCGAATGAAAAACTGTTTTTT.

This chain joins TRBV5-1 and TRBJ2-7; D might be TRBD1 (5 bases). The CDR3 consists of 14 residues. The germline gives CDR1 SGHRS, CDR2 YFSETQ. V was pared by 1 base and J by 0 bases, with 8 bases between. The CDR3 coding sequence is TGCGCCAGCAGCTTGAGCAGGGACTCCTACGAGCAGTACTTC. This encodes CASSLSRDSYEQYF. The full variable domain, in which reference TRBV5-1 and TRBJ2-7 provide the parts outside the CDR3, is KAGVTQTPRYLIKTRGQQVTLSCSPISGHRSVSWYQQTPGQGLQFLFEYFSETQRNKGNFPGRFSGRQFSNSRSEMNVSTLELGDSALYLCASSLSRDSYEQYFGPGTRLTVT.

This clone occurred once. The chain links TRBV18 to TRBJ1-3; 9 nucleotides match TRBD1. The CDR3 contains 17 residues. Germline lookup yields CDR1 KGHSH and CDR2 LQKENI. The V gene end was trimmed by 3 bases and the J gene end by 0 bases; junction bases not matched to a gene: 6. CDR3 protein: CASSPRTGDSSGNTIYF. The CDR3 coding sequence is TGTGCCAGCTCACCGCGGACAGGGGATAGCTCTGGAAACACCATATATTTT.

The CDR3 coding sequence is TGTGCCAGTAGTACCCGACAGGGATCGAGCAATCAGCCCCAGCATTTT. As protein: CASSTRQGSSNQPQHF. The gene calls are TRBV19 and TRBJ1-5; 7 bases fit TRBD1. Germline V CDR1 and CDR2: LNHDA, SQIVND (reference sequence). The junction had 7 bases not matched to a gene; V was cut back by 4 bases and J by 1 base. The CDR3 has 16 residues. Full variable domain (rest looked up from reference TRBV19 and TRBJ1-5): DGGITQSPKYLFRKEGQNVTLSCEQNLNHDAMYWYRQDPGQGLRLIYYSQIVNDFQKGDIAEGYSVSREKKESFPLTVTSAQKNPTAFYLCASSTRQGSSNQPQHFGDGTRLSIL.